The clone carrying this T cell receptor (beta chain) showed up many times. What it binds is unknown. MiXCR was run by TCRdb on the 5' RACE reads, yielding one entry per CDR3 protein. The table shows approximately 44,000 distinct CDR3 sequences, with less than 6% occurring only once. This sample is drawn from a study of neurological immune-mediated disorders. General study results and limits: For the multiple sclerosis repertoire cluster, an association with any clinical or MRI feature was absent. Private repertoires in all groups were suggested by the absence of shared CDR3 amino acid sequences among expanded clones across subjects.

The clonotype originates from a woman aged 18-29 years with multiple sclerosis. The specimen sequenced was CD4+ T cells from blood.

DNA of the CDR3: TGTGCCAGCGGAAACCCTCTAGCAGATACGCAGTATTTT. Translation: CASGNPLADTQYF. The chain carries TRBV3-1 and TRBJ2-3; D is undetermined. This CDR3 spans 13 amino acids. The ends were cut back, 8 bases at V and 4 bases at J, with 13 bases in the middle. CDR1 LGHDT and CDR2 YNNKEL come from the germline V gene (reference sequence).